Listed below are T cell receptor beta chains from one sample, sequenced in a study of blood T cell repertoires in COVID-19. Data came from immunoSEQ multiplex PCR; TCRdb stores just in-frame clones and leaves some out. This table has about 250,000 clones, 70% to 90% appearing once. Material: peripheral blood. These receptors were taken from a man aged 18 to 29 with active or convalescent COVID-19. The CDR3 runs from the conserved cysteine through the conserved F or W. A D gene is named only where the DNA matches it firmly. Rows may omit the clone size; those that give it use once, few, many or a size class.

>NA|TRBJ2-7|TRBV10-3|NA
TGTGCCATCAGTGAGTTACTAAGTATTTCCTACGAGCAGTACTTC
CAISELLSISYEQYF
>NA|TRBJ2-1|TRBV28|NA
TGTGCCAGCAGTTTGAGGCAGCTACTACGGAATGAGCAGTTCTTC
CASSLRQLLRNEQFF
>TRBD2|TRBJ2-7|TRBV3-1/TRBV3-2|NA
TGTGCCAGCAGCCGTCCCCTAGCGGGGGGATCCTACGAGCAGTACTTC
CASSRPLAGGSYEQYF
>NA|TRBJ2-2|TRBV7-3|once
TGTGCCAGCAGCTTAAGTTTAGGGCAGGGGAACACCGGGGAGCTGTTTTTT
CASSLSLGQGNTGELFF
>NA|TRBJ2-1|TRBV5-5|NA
TGTGCCAGCACCCACCTGACCAGGGAGCAGTTCTTC
CASTHLTREQFF
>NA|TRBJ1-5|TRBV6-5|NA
TGTGCCAGCAGCTTCTCTCAGGGAGGGGGACAGCCCCAGCATTTT
CASSFSQGGGQPQHF
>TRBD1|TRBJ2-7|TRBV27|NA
TGTGCCAGCAGTCTTGACAGGGGGCCCTACGAGCAGTACTTC
CASSLDRGPYEQYF
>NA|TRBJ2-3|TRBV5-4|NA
TGTGCCAGCAGCTCTGAGGTTAGAAGCACAGATACGCAGTATTTT
CASSSEVRSTDTQYF
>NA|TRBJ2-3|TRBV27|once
TGTGCCAGCAGTTTTTCGAGTGGTAGCACAGATACGCAGTATTTT
CASSFSSGSTDTQYF
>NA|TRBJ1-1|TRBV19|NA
TGTGCCAGTAGTTCATACAAGAACACTGAAGCTTTCTTT
CASSSYKNTEAFF
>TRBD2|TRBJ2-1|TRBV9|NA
TGTGCCAGCAGCCGCAGCGGGAAAAATGAGCAGTTCTTC
CASSRSGKNEQFF
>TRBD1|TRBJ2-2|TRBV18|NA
TGTGCCAGCTCGTCGCGGACAGGGGGTGGCACCGGGGAGCTGTTTTTT
CASSSRTGGGTGELFF
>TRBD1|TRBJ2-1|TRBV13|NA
TGTGCCAGCAACGAACAGGGGGACTCTCCCTACAATGAGCAGTTCTTC
CASNEQGDSPYNEQFF
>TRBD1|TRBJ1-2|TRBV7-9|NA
TGTGCCAGCAGCCGCCACGGGACAGACTATGGCTACACCTTC
CASSRHGTDYGYTF
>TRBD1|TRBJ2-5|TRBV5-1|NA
TGCGCCAGCAGCCGCGGGTCGGGGACAGAAGAGACCCAGTACTTC
CASSRGSGTEETQYF
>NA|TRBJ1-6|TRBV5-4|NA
TGTGCCAGCAGCCCGACCTTAGCGGATAATTCACCCCTCCACTTT
CASSPTLADNSPLHF
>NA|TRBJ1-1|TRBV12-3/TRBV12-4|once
TGTGCCAGCTGCGTCGGGGGGGGGACTGAAGCTTTCTTT
CASCVGGGTEAFF
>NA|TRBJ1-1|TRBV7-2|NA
TGTGCCAGCAGCTCGGGACTGGGTTTAGGGACTGAAGCTTTCTTT
CASSSGLGLGTEAFF
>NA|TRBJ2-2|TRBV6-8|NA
TGTGCCAGCAGCCGACGGGGGGACCCTGGGGAGGGGGCCGGGGAGCTGTTTTTT
CASSRRGDPGEGAGELFF
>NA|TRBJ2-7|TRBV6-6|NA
TGTGCCAGCAGCCCCTACAGGGATAAAGCCTACGAGCAGTACTTC
CASSPYRDKAYEQYF
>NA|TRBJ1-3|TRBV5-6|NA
TGTGCCAGCCGGCAGGGCTCTGGAAACACCATATATTTT
CASRQGSGNTIYF
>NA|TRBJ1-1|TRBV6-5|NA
TGTGCCAGCAGTTATAGTACACCGGGGGCTTTCTTT
CASSYSTPGAFF
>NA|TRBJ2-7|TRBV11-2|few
TGTGCCAGCAGCTTTAGGTGGCCTAGCCACGAGCAGTACTTC
CASSFRWPSHEQYF
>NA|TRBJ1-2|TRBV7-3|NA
TGTGCCAGCAGCTTAGAACAGGGTTATGGCTACACCTTC
CASSLEQGYGYTF
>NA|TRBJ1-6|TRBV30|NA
TGTGCCTGGAGTCCTTCGAATTCACCCCTCCACTTT
CAWSPSNSPLHF
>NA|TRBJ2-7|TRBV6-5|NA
TGTGCCAGCACCAAATACACAGGGAGCGGCTACGAGCAGTACTTC
CASTKYTGSGYEQYF
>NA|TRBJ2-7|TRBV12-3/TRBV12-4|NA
TGTGCCAGCAGTTTAGGAGGTCACGAGCAGTACTTC
CASSLGGHEQYF
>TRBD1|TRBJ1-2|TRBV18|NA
TGTGCCAGCTCAACCTCGACAGGGCTAGCTAACTATGGCTACACCTTC
CASSTSTGLANYGYTF
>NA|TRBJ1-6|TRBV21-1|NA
TGTGCCAGCAGCAGGGGACAGGGGAGGGATGCCTATAATTCACCCCTCCACTTT
CASSRGQGRDAYNSPLHF
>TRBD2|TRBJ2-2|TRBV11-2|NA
TGTGCCAGCAGCCCACCGCTTGCCCCGGGAGGGCCGGGCGGGGAGCTGTTTTTT
CASSPPLAPGGPGGELFF
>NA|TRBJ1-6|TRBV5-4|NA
TGTGCCAGCAGCTTGGAAGGGGGAAACTATTCACCCCTCCACTTT
CASSLEGGNYSPLHF
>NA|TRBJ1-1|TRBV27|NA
TGTGCCAGCAGTCGGACAGCGTACACTGAAGCTTTCTTT
CASSRTAYTEAFF
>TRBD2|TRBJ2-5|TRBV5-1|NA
TGCGCCAGCAGCCGGGGACTAGCGGGAGCCGGGGAGACCCAGTACTTC
CASSRGLAGAGETQYF
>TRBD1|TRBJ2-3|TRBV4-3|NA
TGCGCCAGCAGCCAAGAGGGACAGTATACGCAGTATTTT
CASSQEGQYTQYF
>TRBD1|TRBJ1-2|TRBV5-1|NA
TGCGCCAGCAGCCTACGGGACAGTCGAGGCTACACCTTC
CASSLRDSRGYTF
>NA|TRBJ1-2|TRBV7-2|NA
TGTGCCAGCAGCTTCCGAGGGAATTATGGCTACACCTTC
CASSFRGNYGYTF
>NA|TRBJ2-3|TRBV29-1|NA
TGCAGCGTTGAAGAATCCCCGGGAGACGGAGATACGCAGTATTTT
CSVEESPGDGDTQYF
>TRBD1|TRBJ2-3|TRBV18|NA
TGTGCCAGCTCACCGGACAGGGGGGGAGATACGCAGTATTTT
CASSPDRGGDTQYF
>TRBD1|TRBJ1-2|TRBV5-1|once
TGCGCCAGCAGCTTGGCAGGGACAGGGACTAACTATGGCTACACCTTC
CASSLAGTGTNYGYTF
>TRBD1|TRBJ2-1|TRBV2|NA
TGTGCCAGCCCCCGGGACAGGGGGCCCAATGAGCAGTTCTTC
CASPRDRGPNEQFF
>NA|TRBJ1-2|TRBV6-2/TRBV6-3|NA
TGTGCCAGCAGTCCAACACAGGGTTATGGCTACACCTTC
CASSPTQGYGYTF
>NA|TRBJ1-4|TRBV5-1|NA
TGCGCCAGCAGCCCTGGGCTAAATGAAAAACTGTTTTTT
CASSPGLNEKLFF
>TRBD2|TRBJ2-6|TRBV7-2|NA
TGTGCCAGCAGCCAAGCGGGAGCTGGGGCCAACGTCCTGACTTTC
CASSQAGAGANVLTF
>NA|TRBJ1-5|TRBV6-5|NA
TGTGCCAGCAGTTACTCGCGGGTTAGCGGCAATCAGCCCCAGCATTTT
CASSYSRVSGNQPQHF
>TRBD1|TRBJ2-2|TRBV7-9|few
TGTGCCAGCAGCTTACCTAACAGGGGCACCGGGGAGCTGTTTTTT
CASSLPNRGTGELFF
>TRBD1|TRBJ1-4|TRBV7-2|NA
TGTGCCAGCAGCCCCGACAGGGGAGGTGAAAAACTGTTTTTT
CASSPDRGGEKLFF
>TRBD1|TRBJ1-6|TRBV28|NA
TGTGCCACTGAACAGGGGAGTTCACCCCTCCACTTT
CATEQGSSPLHF
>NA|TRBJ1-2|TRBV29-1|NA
TGCAGCGTTGAGGGAGGACGCAGCTATGGCTACACCTTC
CSVEGGRSYGYTF